This TCR beta chain was captured by sequencing in a study of blood T cell repertoires in COVID-19. Study context: Acute and convalescent COVID-19 specimens originated in the United States, Italy and Spain. Sample material is recorded as cDNA or gDNA derived from T cells, B-cell-depleted T cells, or PBMCs.

Clones were sequenced by immunoSEQ multiplex PCR, and TCRdb holds only the in-frame ones, with some missing. The table has about 200,000 clones, 90% to 95% seen once. The junction had 18 bases not matched to a gene; V was cut back by 2 bases and J by 2 bases. Germline V lookup: CDR1 SGHTA, CDR2 FQGTGA. This CDR3 is 22 amino acids long. This rearrangement joins TRBV7-3 to TRBJ2-3, with TRBD2 matching 14 bases. The TCR originated in a man aged 30-40 years with COVID-19, enrolled during active disease. Specimen: peripheral blood. The DNA of the CDR3 is TGTGCCAGCAGCTTATCGCCCCCCGGGACTAGCGGGGGCCGACCTAACACAGATACGCAGTATTTT. Amino acids: CASSLSPPGTSGGRPNTDTQYF.